This T cell receptor beta chain was recovered during a study of blood T cell repertoires in COVID-19. Study-level information: Nucleic acid was either cDNA or gDNA, and it came from T cells, B-cell-depleted T cells, or PBMCs.

The CDR3 is made up of 14 amino acids. With 8 bases removed from V and 6 bases from J, the gap between germline ends came to 18 bases. Germline lookup yields CDR1 LNHDA and CDR2 SQIVND (reference sequence). As handled by the study authors: How many nucleated cells were present was estimated from reference gene primer amplification. Sequencing used immunoSEQ multiplex PCR; TCRdb keeps in-frame clones, though not all of them. V and J calls and clone size are copied from that table; D and trimming were computed from the DNA. The sample lists 40,000 or so clones; roughly 80% were seen once. The sample was peripheral blood. The chain couples TRBV19 to TRBJ2-3; the D gene is possibly TRBD1 (6 bases). This TCR derives from a man in his sixties in a cohort sampled during active COVID-19. The CDR3 region has the DNA TGTGCCAGTGGTCGAGGGGGAACCTCGGATACGCAGTATTTT. Encoded protein: CASGRGGTSDTQYF.